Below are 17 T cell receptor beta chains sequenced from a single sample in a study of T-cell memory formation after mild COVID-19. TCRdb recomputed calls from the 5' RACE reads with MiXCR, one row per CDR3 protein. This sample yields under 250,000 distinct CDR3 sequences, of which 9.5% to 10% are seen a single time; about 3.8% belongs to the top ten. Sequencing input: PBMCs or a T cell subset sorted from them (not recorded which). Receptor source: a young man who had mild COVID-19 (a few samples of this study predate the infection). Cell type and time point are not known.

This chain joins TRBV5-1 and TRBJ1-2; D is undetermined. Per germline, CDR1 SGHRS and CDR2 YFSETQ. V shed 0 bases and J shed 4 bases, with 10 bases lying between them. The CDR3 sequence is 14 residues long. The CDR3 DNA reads TGCGCCAGCAGCTTGGCAGAACGGTCCTATGGCTACACCTTC. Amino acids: CASSLAERSYGYTF.

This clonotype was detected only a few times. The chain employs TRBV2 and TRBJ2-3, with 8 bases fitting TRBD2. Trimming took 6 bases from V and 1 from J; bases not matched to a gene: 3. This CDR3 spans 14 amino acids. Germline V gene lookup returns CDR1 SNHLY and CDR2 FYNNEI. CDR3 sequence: CASRPLAGTDTQYF. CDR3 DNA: TGTGCCAGCAGACCACTAGCGGGCACAGATACGCAGTATTTT. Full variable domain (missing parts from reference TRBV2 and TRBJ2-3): EPEVTQTPSHQVTQMGQEVILRCVPISNHLYFYWYRQILGQKVEFLVSFYNNEISEKSEIFDDQFSVERPDGSNFTLKIRSTKLEDSAMYFCASRPLAGTDTQYFGPGTRLTVL.

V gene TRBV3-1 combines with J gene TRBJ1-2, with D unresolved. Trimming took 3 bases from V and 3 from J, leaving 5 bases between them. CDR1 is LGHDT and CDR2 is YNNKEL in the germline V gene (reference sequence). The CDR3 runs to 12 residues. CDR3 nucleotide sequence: TGTGCCAGCAGCCAGGGAGACTATGGCTACACCTTC. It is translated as CASSQGDYGYTF.

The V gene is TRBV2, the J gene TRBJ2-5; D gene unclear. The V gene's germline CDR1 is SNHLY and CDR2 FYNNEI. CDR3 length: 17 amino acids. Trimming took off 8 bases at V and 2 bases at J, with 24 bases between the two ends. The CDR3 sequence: CASRSRVLSSLQETQYF. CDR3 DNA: TGTGCCAGCCGATCTCGAGTCCTCTCGTCCCTACAAGAGACCCAGTACTTC.

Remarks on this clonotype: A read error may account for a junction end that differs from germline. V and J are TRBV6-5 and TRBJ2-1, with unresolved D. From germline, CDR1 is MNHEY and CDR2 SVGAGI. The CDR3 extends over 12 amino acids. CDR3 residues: CASRYIWGEQFF. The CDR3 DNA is TGTGCCAGCCGTTATATCTGGGGAGAGCAGTTCTTC.

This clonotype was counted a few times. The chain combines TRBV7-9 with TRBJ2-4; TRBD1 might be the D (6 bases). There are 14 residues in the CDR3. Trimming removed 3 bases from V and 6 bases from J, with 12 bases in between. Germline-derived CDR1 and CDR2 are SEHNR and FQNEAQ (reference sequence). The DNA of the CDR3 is TGTGCCAGCAGCTTTTCGACAGGAGGAAACATTCAGTACTTC. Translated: CASSFSTGGNIQYF.

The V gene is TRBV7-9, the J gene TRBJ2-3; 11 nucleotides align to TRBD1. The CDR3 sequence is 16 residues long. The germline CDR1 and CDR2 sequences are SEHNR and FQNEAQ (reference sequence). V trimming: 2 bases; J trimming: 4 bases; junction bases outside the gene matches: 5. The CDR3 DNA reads TGTGCCAGCAGCTTAAAAGGGACAGGGGGAGCAGATACGCAGTATTTT. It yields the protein CASSLKGTGGADTQYF.

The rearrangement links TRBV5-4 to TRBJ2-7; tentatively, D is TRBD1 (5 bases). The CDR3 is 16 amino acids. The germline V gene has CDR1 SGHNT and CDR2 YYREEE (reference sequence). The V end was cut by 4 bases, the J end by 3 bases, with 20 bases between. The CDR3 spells CASSATTGGVIYEQYF. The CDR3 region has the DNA TGTGCCAGCAGCGCCACCACAGGTGGGGTAATCTACGAGCAGTACTTC. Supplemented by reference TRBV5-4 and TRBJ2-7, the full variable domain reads ETGVTQSPTHLIKTRGQQVTLRCSSQSGHNTVSWYQQALGQGPQFIFQYYREEENGRGNFPPRFSGLQFPNYSSELNVNALELDDSALYLCASSATTGGVIYEQYFGPGTRLTVT.

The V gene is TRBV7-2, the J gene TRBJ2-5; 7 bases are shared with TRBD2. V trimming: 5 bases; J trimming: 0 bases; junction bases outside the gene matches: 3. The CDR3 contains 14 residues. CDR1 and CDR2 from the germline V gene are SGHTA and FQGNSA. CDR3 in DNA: TGTGCCAGCAGCCTCCGGGGGGACCAAGAGACCCAGTACTTC. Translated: CASSLRGDQETQYF. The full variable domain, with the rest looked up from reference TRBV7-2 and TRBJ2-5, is GAGVSQSPSNKVTEKGKDVELRCDPISGHTALYWYRQSLGQGLEFLIYFQGNSAPDKSGLPSDRFSAERTGGSVSTLTIQRTQQEDSAVYLCASSLRGDQETQYFGPGTRLLVL.

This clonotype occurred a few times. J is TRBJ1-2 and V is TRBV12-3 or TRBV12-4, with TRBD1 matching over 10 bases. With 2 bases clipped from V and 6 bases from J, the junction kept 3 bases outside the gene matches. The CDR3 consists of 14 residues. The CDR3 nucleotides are TGTGCCAGCAGTTTAAAAGGACAGGGGGATGGCTACACCTTC. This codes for CASSLKGQGDGYTF.

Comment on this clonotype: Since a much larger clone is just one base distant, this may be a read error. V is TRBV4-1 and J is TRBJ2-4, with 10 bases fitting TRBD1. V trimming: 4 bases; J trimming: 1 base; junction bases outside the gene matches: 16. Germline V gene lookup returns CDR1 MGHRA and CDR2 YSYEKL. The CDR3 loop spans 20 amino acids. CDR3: CASSLRAVTGGPWAKNIQYF. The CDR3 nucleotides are TGCGCCAGCAGCCTCCGGGCCGTGACAGGGGGCCCCTGGGCCAAAAACATTCAGTACTTC.

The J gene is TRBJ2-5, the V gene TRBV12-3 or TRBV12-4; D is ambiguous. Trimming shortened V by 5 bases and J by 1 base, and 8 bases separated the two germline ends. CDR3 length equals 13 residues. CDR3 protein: CASSLQTQETQYF. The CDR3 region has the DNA TGTGCCAGCAGTCTCCAGACCCAAGAGACCCAGTACTTC.

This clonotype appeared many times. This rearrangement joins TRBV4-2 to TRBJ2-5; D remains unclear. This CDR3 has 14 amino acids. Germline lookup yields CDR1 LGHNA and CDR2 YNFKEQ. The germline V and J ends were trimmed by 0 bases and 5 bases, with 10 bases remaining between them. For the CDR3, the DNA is TGTGCCAGCAGCCAAGATGGGCGTCCTGAGACCCAGTACTTC. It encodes CASSQDGRPETQYF.

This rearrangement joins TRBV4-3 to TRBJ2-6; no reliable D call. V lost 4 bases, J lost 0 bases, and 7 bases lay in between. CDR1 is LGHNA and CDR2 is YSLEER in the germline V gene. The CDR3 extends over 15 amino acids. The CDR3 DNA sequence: TGCGCCAGCAGCCGTGGACCCTCTGGGGCCAACGTCCTGACTTTC. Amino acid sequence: CASSRGPSGANVLTF.

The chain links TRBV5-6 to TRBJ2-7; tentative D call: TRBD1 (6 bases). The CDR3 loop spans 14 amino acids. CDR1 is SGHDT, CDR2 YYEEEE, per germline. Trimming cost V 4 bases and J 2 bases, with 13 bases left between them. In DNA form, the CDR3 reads TGTGCCAGCAGCCAGGGGACATTTACCTACGAGCAGTACTTC. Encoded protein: CASSQGTFTYEQYF.

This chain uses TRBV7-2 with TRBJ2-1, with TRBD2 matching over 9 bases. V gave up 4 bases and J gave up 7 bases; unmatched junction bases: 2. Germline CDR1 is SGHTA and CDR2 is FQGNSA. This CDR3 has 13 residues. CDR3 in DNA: TGTGCCAGCAGCTCCGGACTAGCGAATGAGCAGTTCTTC. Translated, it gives CASSSGLANEQFF.

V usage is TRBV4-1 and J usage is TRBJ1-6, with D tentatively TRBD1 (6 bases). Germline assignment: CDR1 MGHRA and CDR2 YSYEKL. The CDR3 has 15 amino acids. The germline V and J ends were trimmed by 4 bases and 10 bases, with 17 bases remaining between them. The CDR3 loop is CASSPAQGGRSPLHF. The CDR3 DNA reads TGCGCCAGCAGCCCAGCACAGGGTGGTCGATCACCCCTCCACTTT.